The count of the clone carrying this TCR beta chain is one. The source of the sample is a study of blood T cell repertoires in COVID-19. TCRdb's copy holds only in-frame clones and misses some; the assay was immunoSEQ multiplex PCR. In the table there are a few hundred thousand clones, about 81% of which are singletons. The trim removed 3 bases at V and 9 bases at J, leaving 10 bases unmatched. CDR3 length: 16 residues. CDR1 is KGHSH and CDR2 is LQKENI in the germline V gene. Allocation to cohorts depended on clinical history reported by the participants. The V gene is TRBV18, the J gene TRBJ2-5, with 13 bases fitting TRBD2. Sequencing was done on a sample of PBMCs or T cells enriched from blood (not recorded which). The source of this sequence is a man aged 40-49 years who had recovered from COVID-19. The CDR3 here is CASSPTSGGPSWAQYF. In DNA, the CDR3 is TGTGCCAGCTCACCGACTAGCGGGGGGCCAAGCTGGGCCCAGTACTTC.